This TCR beta chain was recorded in a study of OX40 agonist ivuxolimab in advanced cancers. Background on the study: People in dose escalation had one of these cancers: hepatocellular carcinoma, melanoma, renal cell or head and neck cancer. One patient with hepatocellular carcinoma and two with cutaneous melanoma, three in all, had partial responses.

With regard to this clone: Its antigen remains unidentified.

The study's findings and limits: Blood T cells, both CD4+ and CD8+, expanded clonally by week 6 at 0.1 to 3.0 mg/kg.

The protocol was immunoSEQ multiplex PCR, while the TCRdb copy is restricted to in-frame clones and leaves out a portion. Among 65,000 to 75,000 clones listed, around 87% were seen once. The CDR3 loop spans 15 amino acids. Germline-derived CDR1 and CDR2 are SNHLY and FYNNEI. The V gene lost 5 bases and the J gene lost 4 bases, with 14 bases spanning the gap. The material sequenced was CD4+ or CD8+ T cells sorted from blood, taken in a trial of the OX40 agonist ivuxolimab. This sequence was found in an adult with an advanced solid tumor such as melanoma, head and neck, liver or kidney cancer. The chain combines TRBV2 with TRBJ2-2; D is perhaps TRBD1 (6 bases). This chain's CDR3 is CASSLQGRSTGELFF. DNA of the CDR3: TGTGCCAGCAGTTTACAGGGTCGAAGCACCGGGGAGCTGTTTTTT.